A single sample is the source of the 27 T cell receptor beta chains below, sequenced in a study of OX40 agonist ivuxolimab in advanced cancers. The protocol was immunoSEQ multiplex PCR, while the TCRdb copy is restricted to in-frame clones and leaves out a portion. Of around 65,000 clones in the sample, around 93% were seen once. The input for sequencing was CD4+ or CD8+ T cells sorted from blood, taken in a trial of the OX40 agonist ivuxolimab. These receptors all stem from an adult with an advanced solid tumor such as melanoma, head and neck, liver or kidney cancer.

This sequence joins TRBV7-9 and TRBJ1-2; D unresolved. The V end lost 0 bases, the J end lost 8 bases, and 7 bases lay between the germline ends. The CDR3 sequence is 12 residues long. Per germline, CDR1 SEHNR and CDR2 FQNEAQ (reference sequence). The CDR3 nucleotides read TGTGCCAGCAGCTTAGCAGGCGCGGGCTACACCTTC. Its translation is CASSLAGAGYTF.

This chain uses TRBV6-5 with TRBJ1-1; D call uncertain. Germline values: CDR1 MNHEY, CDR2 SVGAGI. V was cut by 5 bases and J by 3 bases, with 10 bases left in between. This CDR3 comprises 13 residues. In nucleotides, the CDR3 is TGTGCCAGCAGTCCCCAGCGGGACACTGAAGCTTTCTTT. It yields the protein CASSPQRDTEAFF.

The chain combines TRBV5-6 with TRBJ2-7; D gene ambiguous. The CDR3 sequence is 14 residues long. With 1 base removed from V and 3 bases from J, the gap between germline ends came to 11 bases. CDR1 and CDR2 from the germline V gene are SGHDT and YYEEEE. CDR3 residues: CASSLSQTLYEQYF. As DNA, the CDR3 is TGTGCCAGCAGCTTGTCTCAGACCCTCTACGAGCAGTACTTC.

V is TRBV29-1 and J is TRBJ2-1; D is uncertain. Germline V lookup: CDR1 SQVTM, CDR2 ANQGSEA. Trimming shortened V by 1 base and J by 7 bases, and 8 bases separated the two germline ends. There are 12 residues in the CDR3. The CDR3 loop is CSVEARMNEQFF. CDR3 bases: TGCAGCGTTGAAGCCAGAATGAATGAGCAGTTCTTC.

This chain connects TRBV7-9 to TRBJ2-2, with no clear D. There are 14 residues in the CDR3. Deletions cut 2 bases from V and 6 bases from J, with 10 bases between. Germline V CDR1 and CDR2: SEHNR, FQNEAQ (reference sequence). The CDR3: CASSLTLGSGELFF. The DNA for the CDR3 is TGTGCCAGCAGCTTAACTCTGGGGTCCGGGGAGCTGTTTTTT.

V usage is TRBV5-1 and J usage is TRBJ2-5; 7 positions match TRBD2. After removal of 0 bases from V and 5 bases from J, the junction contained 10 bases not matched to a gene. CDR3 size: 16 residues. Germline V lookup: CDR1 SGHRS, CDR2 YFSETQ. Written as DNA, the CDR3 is TGCGCCAGCAGCTTGGGGGAGGGAGCCTCGACGGAGACCCAGTACTTC. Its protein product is CASSLGEGASTETQYF. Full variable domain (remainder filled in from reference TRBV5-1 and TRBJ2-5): KAGVTQTPRYLIKTRGQQVTLSCSPISGHRSVSWYQQTPGQGLQFLFEYFSETQRNKGNFPGRFSGRQFSNSRSEMNVSTLELGDSALYLCASSLGEGASTETQYFGPGTRLLVL.

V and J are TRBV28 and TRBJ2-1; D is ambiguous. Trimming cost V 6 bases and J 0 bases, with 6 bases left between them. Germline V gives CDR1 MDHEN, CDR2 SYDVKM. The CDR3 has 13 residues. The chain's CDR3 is CASSRSSYNEQFF. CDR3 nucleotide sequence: TGTGCCAGCAGCCGGAGCTCCTACAATGAGCAGTTCTTC. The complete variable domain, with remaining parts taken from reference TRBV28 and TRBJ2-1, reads DVKVTQSSRYLVKRTGEKVFLECVQDMDHENMFWYRQDPGLGLRLIYFSYDVKMKEKGDIPEGYSVSREKKERFSLILESASTNQTSMYLCASSRSSYNEQFFGPGTRLTVL.

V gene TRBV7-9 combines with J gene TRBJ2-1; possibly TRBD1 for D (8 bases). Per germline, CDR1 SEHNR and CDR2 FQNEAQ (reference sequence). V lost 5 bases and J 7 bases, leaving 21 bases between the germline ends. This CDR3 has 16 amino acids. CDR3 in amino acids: CASSLGRVQGANEQFF. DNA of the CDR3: TGTGCCAGCAGCCTAGGGAGGGTCCAGGGGGCGAATGAGCAGTTCTTC.

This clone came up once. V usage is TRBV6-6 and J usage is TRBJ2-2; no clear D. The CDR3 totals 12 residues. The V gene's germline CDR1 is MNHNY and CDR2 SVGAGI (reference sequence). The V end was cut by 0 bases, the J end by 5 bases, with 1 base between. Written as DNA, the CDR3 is TGTGCCAGCAGTTACTCGACCGGGGAGCTGTTTTTT. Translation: CASSYSTGELFF.

The DNA for the CDR3 is TGTGCCAGCAGCATACCGGGACTAGCGGGAGGGAGACAGACCGGGGAGCTGTTTTTT. This encodes CASSIPGLAGGRQTGELFF. The chain joins TRBV7-9 to TRBJ2-2, with 16 bases that match TRBD2. Germline V gene lookup returns CDR1 SEHNR and CDR2 FQNEAQ (reference sequence). The CDR3 spans 19 residues. Losses at the gene ends were 5 bases for V and 5 bases for J; bases not matched to a gene: 11.

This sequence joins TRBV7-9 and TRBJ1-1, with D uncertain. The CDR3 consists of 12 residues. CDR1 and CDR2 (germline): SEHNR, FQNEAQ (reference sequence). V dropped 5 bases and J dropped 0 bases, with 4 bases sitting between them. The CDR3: CASSQLNTEAFF. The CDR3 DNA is TGTGCCAGCAGCCAACTGAACACTGAAGCTTTCTTT.

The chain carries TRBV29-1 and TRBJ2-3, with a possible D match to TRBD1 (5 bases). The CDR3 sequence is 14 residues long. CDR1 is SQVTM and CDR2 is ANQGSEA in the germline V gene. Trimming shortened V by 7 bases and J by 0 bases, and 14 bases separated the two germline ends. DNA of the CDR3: TGCAGCGACCCCAGGGTCCTCAGCACAGATACGCAGTATTTT. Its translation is CSDPRVLSTDTQYF.

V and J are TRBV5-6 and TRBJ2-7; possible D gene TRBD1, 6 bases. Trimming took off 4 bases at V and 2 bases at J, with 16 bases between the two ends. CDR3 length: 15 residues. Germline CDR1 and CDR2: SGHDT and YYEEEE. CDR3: CASSPVGGDTYEQYF. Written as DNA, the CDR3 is TGTGCCAGCAGCCCTGTGGGTGGGGACACCTACGAGCAGTACTTC.

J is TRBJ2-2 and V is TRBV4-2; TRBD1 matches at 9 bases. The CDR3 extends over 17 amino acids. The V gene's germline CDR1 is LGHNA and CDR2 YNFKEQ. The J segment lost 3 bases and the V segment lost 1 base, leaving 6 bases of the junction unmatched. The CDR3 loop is CASSQGTGETHTGELFF. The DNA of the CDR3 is TGTGCCAGCAGCCAAGGGACAGGGGAAACACACACCGGGGAGCTGTTTTTT.

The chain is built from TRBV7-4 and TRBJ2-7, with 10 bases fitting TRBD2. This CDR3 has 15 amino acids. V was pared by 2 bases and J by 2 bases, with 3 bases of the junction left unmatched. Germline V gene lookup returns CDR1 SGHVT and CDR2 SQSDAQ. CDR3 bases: TGTGCCAGCAGCTTAATAGCGGGGGGAACCTACGAGCAGTACTTC. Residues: CASSLIAGGTYEQYF.

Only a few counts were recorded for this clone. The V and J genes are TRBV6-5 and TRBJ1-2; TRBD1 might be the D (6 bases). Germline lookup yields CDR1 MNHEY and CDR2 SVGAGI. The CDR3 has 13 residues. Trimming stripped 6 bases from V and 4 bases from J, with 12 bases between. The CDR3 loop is CASRVKQGYGYTF. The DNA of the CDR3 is TGTGCCAGCAGGGTGAAACAGGGCTATGGCTACACCTTC.

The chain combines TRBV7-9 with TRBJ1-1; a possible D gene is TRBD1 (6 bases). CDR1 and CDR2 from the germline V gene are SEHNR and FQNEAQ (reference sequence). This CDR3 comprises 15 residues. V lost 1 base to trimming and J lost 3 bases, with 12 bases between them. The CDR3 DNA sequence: TGTGCCAGCAGCTTAGTGCAGGGGTGGGACACTGAAGCTTTCTTT. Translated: CASSLVQGWDTEAFF.

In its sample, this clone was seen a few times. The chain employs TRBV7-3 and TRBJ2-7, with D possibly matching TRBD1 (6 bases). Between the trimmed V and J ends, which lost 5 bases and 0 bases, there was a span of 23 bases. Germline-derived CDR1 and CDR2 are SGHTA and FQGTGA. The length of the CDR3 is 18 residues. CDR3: CASSPRPGTGQPSYEQYF. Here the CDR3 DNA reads TGTGCCAGCAGCCCACGTCCTGGGACGGGACAACCCTCCTACGAGCAGTACTTC.

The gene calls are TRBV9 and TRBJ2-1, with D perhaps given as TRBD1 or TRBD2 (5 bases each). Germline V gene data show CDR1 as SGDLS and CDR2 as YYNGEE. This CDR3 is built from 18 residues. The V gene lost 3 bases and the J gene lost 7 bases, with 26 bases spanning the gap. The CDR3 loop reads CASSGGLLPGRRLNEQFF. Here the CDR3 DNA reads TGTGCCAGCAGCGGAGGCCTCCTTCCGGGACGCCGATTAAATGAGCAGTTCTTC.

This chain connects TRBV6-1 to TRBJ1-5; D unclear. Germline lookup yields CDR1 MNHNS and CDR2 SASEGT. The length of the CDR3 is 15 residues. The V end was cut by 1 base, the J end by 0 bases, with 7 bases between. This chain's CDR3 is CASSEGRLSNQPQHF. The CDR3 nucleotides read TGTGCCAGCAGTGAAGGTCGACTTAGCAATCAGCCCCAGCATTTT.

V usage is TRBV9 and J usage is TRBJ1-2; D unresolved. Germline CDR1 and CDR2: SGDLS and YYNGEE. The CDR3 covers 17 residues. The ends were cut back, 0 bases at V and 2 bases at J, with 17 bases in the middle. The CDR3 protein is CASSVAEGLLPNYGYTF. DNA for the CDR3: TGTGCCAGCAGCGTAGCGGAAGGCCTCCTTCCCAACTATGGCTACACCTTC. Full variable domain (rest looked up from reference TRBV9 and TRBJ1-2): DSGVTQTPKHLITATGQRVTLRCSPRSGDLSVYWYQQSLDQGLQFLIQYYNGEERAKGNILERFSAQQFPDLHSELNLSSLELGDSALYFCASSVAEGLLPNYGYTFGSGTRLTVV.

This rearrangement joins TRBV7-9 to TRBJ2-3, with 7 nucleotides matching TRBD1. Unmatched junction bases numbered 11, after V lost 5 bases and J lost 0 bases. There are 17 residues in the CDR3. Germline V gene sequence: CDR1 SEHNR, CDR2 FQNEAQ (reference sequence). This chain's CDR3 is CASSRPDRRISTDTQYF. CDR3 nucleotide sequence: TGTGCCAGCAGCCGACCGGACAGGAGAATCAGCACAGATACGCAGTATTTT.

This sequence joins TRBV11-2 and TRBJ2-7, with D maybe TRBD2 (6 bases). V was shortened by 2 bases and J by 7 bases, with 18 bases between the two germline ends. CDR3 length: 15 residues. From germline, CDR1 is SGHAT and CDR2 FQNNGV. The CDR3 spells CASSLSAGMGREQYF. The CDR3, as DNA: TGTGCCAGCAGCTTATCCGCGGGAATGGGGCGAGAGCAGTACTTC.

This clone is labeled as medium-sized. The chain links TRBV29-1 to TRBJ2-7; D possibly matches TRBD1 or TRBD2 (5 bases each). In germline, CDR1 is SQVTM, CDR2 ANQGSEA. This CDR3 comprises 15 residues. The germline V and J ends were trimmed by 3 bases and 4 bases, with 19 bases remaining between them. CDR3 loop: CSVENVQGGGYEQYF. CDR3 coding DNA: TGCAGCGTTGAGAATGTGCAGGGTGGGGGATACGAGCAGTACTTC.

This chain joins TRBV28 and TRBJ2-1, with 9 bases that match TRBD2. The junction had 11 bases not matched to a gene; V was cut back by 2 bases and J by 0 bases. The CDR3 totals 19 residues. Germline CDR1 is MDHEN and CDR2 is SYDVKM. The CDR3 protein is CASSLPTSGDESSYNEQFF. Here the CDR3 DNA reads TGTGCCAGCAGTTTACCGACTAGCGGAGATGAGAGCTCCTACAATGAGCAGTTCTTC.

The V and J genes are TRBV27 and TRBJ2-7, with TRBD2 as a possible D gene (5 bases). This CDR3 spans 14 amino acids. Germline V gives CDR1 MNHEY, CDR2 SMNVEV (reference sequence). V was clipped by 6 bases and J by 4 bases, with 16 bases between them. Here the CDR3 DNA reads TGTGCCAGCAGGAATCAGAGGGAAGGGTACGAGCAGTACTTC. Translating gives CASRNQREGYEQYF.

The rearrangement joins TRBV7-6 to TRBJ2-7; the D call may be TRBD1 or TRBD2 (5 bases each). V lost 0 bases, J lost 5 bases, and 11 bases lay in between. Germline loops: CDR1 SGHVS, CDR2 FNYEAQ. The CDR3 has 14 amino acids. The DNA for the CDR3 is TGTGCCAGCAGCTTAGCATCCGGGGACCACGAGCAGTACTTC. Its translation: CASSLASGDHEQYF.